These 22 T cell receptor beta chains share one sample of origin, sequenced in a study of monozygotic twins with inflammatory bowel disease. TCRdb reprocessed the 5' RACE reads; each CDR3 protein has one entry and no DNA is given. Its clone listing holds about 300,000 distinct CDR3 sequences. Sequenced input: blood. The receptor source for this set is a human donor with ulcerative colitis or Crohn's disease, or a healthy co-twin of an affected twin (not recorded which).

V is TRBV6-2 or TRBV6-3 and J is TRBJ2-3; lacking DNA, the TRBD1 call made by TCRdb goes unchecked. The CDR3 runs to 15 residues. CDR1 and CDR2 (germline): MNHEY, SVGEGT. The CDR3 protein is CASSRRQASTDTQYF.

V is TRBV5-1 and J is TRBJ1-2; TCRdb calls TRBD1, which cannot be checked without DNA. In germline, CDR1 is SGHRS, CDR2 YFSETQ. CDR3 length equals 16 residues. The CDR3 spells CASRLMMWTDHYGYTF.

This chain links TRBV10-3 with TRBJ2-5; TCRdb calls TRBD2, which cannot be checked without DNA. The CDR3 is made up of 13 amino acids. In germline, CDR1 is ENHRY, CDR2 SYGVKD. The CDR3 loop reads CAIGLAEQETQYF.

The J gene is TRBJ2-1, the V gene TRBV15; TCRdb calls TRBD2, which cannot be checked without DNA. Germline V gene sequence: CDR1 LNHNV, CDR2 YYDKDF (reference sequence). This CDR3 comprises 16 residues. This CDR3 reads CATSRDLITGGNEQFF.

This chain's CDR3 is CASSDERVPDTQYF. This chain links TRBV2 with TRBJ2-3; TCRdb names TRBD2, which stays unverified in the absence of DNA. The CDR3 is made up of 14 amino acids. Germline values: CDR1 SNHLY, CDR2 FYNNEI.

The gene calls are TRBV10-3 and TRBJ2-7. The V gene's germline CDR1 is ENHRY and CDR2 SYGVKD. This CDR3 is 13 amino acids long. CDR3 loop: CAISEPSSYEQYF.

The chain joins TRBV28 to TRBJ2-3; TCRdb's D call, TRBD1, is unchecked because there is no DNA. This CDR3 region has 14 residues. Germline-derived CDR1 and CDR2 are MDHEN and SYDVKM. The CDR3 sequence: CASSPGGSTDTQYF.

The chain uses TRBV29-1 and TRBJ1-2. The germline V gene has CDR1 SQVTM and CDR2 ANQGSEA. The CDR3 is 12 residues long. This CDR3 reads CSVESVWYGYTF. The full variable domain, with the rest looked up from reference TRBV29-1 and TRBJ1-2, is SAVISQKPSRDICQRGTSLTIQCQVDSQVTMMFWYRQQPGQSLTLIATANQGSEATYESGFVIDKFPISRPNLTFSTLTVSNMSPEDSSIYLCSVESVWYGYTFGSGTRLTVV.

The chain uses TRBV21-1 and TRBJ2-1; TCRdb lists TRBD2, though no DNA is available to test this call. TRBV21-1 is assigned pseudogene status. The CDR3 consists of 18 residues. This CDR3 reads CASSKGPQGCSGRLQQFF.

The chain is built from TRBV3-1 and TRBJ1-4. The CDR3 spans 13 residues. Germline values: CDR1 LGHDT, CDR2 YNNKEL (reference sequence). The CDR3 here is CASSFRAHEKLFF.

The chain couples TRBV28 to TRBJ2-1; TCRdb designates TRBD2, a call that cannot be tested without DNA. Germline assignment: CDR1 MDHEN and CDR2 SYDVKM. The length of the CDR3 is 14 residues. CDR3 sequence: CASMGQSSYNEQFF.

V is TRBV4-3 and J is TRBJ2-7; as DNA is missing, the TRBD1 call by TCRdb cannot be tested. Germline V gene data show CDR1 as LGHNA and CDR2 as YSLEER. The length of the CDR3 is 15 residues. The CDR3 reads CASSQDDRPNYEQYF.

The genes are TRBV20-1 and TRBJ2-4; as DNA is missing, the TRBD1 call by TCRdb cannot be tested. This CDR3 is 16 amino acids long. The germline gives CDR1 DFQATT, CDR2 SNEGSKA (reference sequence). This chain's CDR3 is CSALMFPRGMKNIQYF.

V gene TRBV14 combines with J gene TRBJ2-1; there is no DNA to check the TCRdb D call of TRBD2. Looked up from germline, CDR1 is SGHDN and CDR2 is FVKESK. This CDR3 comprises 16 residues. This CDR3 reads CASSPKGLAGGYEQFF.

This CDR3 reads CASIPGGHSNQPQHF. This chain uses TRBV12-3 or TRBV12-4 with TRBJ1-5; TCRdb's assignment of TRBD1 cannot be checked, as there is no DNA. This CDR3 has 15 amino acids.

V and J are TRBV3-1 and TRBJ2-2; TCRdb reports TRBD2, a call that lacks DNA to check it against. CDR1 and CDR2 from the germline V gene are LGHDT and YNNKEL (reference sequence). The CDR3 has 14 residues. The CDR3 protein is CASRPSGGAGELFF.

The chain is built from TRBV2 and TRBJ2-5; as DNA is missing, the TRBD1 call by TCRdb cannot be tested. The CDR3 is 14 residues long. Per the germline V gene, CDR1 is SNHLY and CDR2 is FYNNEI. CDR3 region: CASSERQGKETQYF.

CDR3 region: CASSGTSDQETQYF. The J gene is TRBJ2-5, the V gene TRBV2; TCRdb calls TRBD2, which cannot be checked without DNA. Germline CDR1 reads SNHLY; CDR2 reads FYNNEI. The length of the CDR3 is 14 residues.

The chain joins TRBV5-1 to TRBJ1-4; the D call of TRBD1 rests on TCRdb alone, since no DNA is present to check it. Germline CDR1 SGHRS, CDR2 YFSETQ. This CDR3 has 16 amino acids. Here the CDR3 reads CASSSGGFATNEKLFF.

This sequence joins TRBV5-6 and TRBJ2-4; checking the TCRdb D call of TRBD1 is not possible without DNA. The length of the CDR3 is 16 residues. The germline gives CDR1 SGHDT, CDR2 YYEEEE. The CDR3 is CASSWGTDLAKNMQYF.

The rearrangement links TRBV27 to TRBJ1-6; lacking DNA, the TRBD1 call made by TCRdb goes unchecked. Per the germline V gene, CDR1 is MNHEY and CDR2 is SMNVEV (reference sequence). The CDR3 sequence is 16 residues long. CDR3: CASSWAGGVGGSPLHF.

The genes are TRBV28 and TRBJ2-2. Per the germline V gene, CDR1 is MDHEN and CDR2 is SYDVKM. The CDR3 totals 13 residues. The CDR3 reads CASLLTNTGELFF.